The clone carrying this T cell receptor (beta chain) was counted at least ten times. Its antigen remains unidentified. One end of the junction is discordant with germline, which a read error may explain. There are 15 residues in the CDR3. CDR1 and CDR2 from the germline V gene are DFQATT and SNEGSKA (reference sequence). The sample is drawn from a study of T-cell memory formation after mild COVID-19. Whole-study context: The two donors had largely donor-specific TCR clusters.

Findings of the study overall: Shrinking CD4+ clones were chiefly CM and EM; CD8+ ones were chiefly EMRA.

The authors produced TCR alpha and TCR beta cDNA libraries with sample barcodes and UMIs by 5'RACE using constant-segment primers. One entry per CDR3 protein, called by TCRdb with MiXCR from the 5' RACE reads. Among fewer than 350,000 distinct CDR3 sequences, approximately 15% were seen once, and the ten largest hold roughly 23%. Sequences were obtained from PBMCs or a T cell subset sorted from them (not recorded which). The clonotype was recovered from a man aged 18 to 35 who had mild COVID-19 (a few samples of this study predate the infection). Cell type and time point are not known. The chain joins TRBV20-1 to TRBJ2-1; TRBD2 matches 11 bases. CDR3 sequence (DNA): TGCAGTGCTCCGATAGCGGGGGGGCTAACCCCCGAGCGGTTCTTC. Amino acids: CSAPIAGGLTPERFF.